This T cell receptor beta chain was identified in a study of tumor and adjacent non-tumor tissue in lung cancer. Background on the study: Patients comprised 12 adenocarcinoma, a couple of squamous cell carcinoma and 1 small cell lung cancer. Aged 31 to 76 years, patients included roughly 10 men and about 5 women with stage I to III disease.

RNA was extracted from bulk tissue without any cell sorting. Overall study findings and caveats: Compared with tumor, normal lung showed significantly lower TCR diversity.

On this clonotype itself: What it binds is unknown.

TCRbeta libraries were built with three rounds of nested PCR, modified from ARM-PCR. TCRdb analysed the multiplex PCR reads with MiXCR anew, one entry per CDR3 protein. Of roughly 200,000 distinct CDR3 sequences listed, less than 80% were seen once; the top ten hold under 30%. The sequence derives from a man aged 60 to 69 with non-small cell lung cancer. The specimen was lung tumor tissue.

The CDR3 region is CASSLPVAGIDTQYF. The CDR3 coding sequence is TGTGCCAGCAGCTTGCCAGTAGCGGGAATTGATACGCAGTATTTT. The V gene is TRBV5-5, the J gene TRBJ2-3, with 8 nucleotides matching TRBD2. With V trimmed by 1 base and J by 6 bases, 7 bases remained unmatched. Germline V gives CDR1 SGHKS, CDR2 YYEKEE (reference sequence). This CDR3 comprises 15 residues.